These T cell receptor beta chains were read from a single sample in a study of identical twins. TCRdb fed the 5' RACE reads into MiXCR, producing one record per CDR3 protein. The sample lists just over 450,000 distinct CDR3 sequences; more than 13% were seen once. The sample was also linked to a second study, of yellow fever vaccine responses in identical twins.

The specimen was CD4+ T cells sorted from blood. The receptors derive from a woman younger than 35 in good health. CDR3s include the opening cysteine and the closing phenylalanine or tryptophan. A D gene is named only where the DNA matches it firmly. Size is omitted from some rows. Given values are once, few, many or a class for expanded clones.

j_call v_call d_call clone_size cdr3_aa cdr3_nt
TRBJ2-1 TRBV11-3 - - CASSLGAELSYEQFF TGTGCCAGCAGCTTAGGTGCAGAACTTTCCTATGAGCAGTTCTTC
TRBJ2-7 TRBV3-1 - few CASSQFGGSYEQYF TGTGCCAGCAGCCAGTTCGGAGGCTCCTACGAGCAGTACTTC
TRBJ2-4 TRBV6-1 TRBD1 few CASRQGQARNIQYF TGTGCCAGCAGGCAGGGACAGGCGCGAAACATTCAGTACTTC
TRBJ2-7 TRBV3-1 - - CASSQGTGLEQYF TGTGCCAGCAGCCAAGGGACGGGGCTCGAGCAGTACTTC
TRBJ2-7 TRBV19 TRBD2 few CASSPERRLARGNEQYF TGTGCCAGTAGTCCGGAGAGGAGACTAGCTCGCGGGAACGAGCAGTACTTC
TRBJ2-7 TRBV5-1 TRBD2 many CASSLGRGDEQYF TGCGCCAGCAGTTTGGGGCGGGGGGACGAGCAGTACTTC
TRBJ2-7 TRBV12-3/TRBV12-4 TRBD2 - CASSRPRGGQYEQYF TGTGCCAGCAGTCGCCCTCGGGGGGGCCAGTACGAGCAGTACTTC
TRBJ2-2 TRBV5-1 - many CASSLESTGELFF TGCGCCAGCAGCTTGGAGTCGACCGGGGAGCTGTTTTTT
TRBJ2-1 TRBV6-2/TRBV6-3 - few CASSYRGSSYNEQFF TGTGCCAGCAGTTACCGGGGGAGCTCCTACAATGAGCAGTTCTTC
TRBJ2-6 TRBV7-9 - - CASSGGLSGANVLTF TGTGCCAGCAGCGGCGGTCTCTCTGGGGCCAACGTCCTGACTTTC
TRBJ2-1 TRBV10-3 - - CASTRESYNEQFF TGTGCCAGCACCAGGGAATCCTACAATGAGCAGTTCTTC
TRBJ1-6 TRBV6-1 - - CASTNGRKNSPLHF TGTGCCAGCACCAATGGACGGAAGAATTCACCCCTCCACTTT
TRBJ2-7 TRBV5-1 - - CASSLALGPSYEQYF TGCGCCAGCAGCTTGGCATTGGGGCCCTCCTACGAGCAGTACTTC
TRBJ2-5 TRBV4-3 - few CASSQDLTDQETQYF TGCGCCAGCAGCCAAGATCTGACAGACCAAGAGACCCAGTACTTC
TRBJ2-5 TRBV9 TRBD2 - CASSVGLRTSGGLQETQYF TGTGCCAGCAGCGTAGGTCTACGGACTAGCGGGGGGCTCCAAGAGACCCAGTACTTC
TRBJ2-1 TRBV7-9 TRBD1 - CASSLAGTGYEQFF TGTGCCAGCAGCTTAGCGGGGACAGGGTATGAGCAGTTCTTC
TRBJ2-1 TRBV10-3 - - CAIRLTSSHEQFF TGTGCCATCAGGTTGACTAGTTCCCATGAGCAGTTCTTC
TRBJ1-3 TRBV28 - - CASQGDGPGNTIYF TGTGCCAGCCAAGGGGACGGACCTGGAAACACCATATATTTT
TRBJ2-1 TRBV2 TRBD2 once CASSGLVSATNEQFF TGTGCCAGCTCAGGACTAGTTTCTGCCACGAATGAGCAGTTCTTC
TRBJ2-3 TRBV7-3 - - CASSLRGSPTDTQYF TGTGCCAGCAGCTTACGGGGGAGTCCCACAGATACGCAGTATTTT
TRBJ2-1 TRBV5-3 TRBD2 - CARSVGLASSYNEQFF TGTGCCAGGAGCGTTGGACTAGCGTCCTCCTACAATGAGCAGTTCTTC
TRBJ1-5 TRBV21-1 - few CASSIRDRVGSQPQHF TGTGCCAGCAGCATAAGGGACAGGGTCGGTAGTCAGCCCCAGCATTTT
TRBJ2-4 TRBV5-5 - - CASSLGRGDIQYF TGTGCCAGCAGCCTCGGGAGAGGGGACATTCAGTACTTC
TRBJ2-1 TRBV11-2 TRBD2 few CASSLEAGGSNEQFF TGTGCCAGCAGCTTAGAAGCGGGGGGCAGCAATGAGCAGTTCTTC
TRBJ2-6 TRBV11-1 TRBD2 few CASSFGTSGGPSRGANVLTF TGTGCCAGCAGCTTTGGGACTAGCGGGGGCCCTTCGAGAGGGGCCAACGTCCTGACTTTC
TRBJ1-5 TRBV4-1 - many CASSQDRAFPYQPQHF TGCGCCAGCAGCCAAGATCGAGCCTTCCCATATCAGCCCCAGCATTTT
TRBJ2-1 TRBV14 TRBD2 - CASSQDRLAGMNEQFF TGTGCCAGCAGCCAAGATAGACTAGCGGGCATGAATGAGCAGTTCTTC